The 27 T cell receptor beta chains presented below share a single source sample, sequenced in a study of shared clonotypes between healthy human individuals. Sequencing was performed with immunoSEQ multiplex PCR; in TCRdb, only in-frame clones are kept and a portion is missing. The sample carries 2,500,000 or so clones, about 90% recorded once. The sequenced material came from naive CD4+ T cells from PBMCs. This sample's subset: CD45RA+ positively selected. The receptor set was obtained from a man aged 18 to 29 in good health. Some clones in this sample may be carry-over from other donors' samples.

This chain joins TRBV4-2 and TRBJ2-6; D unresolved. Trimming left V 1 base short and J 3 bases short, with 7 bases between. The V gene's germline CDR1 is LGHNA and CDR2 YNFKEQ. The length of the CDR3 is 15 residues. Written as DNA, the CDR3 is TGTGCCAGCAGCCAAGGGCTCATTGGGGCCAACGTCCTGACTTTC. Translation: CASSQGLIGANVLTF.

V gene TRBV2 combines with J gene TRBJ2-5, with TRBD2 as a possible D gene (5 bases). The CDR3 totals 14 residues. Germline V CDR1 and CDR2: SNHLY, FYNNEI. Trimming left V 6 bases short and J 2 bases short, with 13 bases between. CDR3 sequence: CASSAREFQETQYF. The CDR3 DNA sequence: TGTGCCAGCAGCGCGAGGGAGTTTCAAGAGACCCAGTACTTC.

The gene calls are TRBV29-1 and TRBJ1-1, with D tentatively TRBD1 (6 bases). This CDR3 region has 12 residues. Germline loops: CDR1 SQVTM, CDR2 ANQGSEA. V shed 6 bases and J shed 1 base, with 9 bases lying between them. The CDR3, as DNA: TGCAGCGTAAGACAGGCGAACACTGAAGCTTTCTTT. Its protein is CSVRQANTEAFF.

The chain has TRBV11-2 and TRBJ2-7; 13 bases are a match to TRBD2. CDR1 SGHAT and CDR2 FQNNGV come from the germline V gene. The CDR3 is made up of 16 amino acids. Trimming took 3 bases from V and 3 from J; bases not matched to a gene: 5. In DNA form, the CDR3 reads TGTGCCAGCAGCTTTGGGACTAGCGGGACTTACTACGAGCAGTACTTC. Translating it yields CASSFGTSGTYYEQYF.

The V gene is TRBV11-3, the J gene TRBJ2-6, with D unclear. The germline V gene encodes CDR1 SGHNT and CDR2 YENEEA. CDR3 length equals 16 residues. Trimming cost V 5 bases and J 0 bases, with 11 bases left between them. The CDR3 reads CASSPGHDSGANVLTF. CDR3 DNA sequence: TGTGCCAGCAGCCCCGGCCACGACTCTGGGGCCAACGTCCTGACTTTC. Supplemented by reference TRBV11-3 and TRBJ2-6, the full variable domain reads EAGVVQSPRYKIIEKKQPVAFWCNPISGHNTLYWYLQNLGQGPELLIRYENEEAVDDSQLPKDRFSAERLKGVDSTLKIQPAELGDSAVYLCASSPGHDSGANVLTFGAGSRLTVL.

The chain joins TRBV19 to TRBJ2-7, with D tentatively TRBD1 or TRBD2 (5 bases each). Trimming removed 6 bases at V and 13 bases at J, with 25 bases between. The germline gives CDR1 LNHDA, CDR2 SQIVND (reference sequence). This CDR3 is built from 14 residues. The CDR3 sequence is CASRRSGTTLPVYF. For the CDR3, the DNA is TGTGCCAGTAGGAGATCCGGGACCACCTTGCCCGTCTACTTC.

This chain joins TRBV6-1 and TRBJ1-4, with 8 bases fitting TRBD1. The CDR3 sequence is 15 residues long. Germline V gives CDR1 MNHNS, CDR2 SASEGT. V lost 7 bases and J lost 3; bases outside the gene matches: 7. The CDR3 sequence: CASTDRVRPNEKLFF. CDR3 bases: TGTGCCAGCACGGACAGGGTAAGACCTAATGAAAAACTGTTTTTT.

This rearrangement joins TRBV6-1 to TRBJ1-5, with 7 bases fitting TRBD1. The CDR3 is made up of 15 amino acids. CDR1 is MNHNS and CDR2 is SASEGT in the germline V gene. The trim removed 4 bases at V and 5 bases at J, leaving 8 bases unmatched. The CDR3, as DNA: TGTGCCAGCAGTGGACAGGGAGGGGGGTATCAGCCCCAGCATTTT. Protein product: CASSGQGGGYQPQHF.

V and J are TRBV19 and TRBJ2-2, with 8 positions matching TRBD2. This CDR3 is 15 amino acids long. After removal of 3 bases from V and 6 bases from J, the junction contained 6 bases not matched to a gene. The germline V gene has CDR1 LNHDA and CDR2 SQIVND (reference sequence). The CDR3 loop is CASSMWLAGSGELFF. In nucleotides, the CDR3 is TGTGCCAGTAGTATGTGGCTAGCGGGCTCCGGGGAGCTGTTTTTT.

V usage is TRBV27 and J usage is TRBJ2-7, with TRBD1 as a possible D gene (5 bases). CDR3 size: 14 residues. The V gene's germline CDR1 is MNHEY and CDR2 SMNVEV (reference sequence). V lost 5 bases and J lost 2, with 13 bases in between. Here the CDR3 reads CASSPSRAPYEQYF. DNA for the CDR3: TGTGCCAGCAGTCCCTCCAGGGCTCCCTACGAGCAGTACTTC.

CDR3 DNA: TGTGCCAGTAGCCACAGGACAGGGTCGGTTTACGAGCAGTACTTC. Encoded protein: CASSHRTGSVYEQYF. The chain carries TRBV19 and TRBJ2-7; TRBD1 agrees at 8 bases. The CDR3 spans 15 residues. Germline V gives CDR1 LNHDA, CDR2 SQIVND (reference sequence). The J segment lost 4 bases and the V segment lost 6 bases, leaving 11 bases of the junction unmatched.

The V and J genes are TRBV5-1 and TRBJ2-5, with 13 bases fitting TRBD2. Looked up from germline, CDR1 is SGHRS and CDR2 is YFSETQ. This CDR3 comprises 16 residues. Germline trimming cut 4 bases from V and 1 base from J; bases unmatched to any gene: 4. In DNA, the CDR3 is TGCGCCAGCAGCACGGGACTAGCGGGACTCCAAGAGACCCAGTACTTC. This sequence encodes CASSTGLAGLQETQYF.

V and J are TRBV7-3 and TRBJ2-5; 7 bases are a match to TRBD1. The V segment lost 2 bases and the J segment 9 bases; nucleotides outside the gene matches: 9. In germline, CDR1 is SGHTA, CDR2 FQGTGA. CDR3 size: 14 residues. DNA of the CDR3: TGTGCCAGCAGCTTAGATTTCACAGGGGTCCCCCAGTACTTC. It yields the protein CASSLDFTGVPQYF.

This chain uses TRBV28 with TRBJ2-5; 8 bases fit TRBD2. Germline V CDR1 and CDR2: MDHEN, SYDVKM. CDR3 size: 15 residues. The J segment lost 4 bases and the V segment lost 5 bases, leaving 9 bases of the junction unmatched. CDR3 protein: CASSGQRESVETQYF. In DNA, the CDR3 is TGTGCCAGCAGTGGCCAGCGGGAGAGTGTAGAGACCCAGTACTTC. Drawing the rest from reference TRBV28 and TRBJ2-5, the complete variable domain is DVKVTQSSRYLVKRTGEKVFLECVQDMDHENMFWYRQDPGLGLRLIYFSYDVKMKEKGDIPEGYSVSREKKERFSLILESASTNQTSMYLCASSGQRESVETQYFGPGTRLLVL.

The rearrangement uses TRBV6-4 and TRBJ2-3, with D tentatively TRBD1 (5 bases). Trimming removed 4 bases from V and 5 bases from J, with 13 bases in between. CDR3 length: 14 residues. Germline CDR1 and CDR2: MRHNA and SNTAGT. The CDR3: CASSARAFGDTQYF. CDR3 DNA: TGTGCCAGCAGTGCCAGGGCCTTCGGAGATACGCAGTATTTT.

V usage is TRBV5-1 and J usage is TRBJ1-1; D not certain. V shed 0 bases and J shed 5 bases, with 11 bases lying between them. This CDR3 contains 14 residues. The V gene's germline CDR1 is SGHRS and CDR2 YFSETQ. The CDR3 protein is CASSLVSAGTEAFF. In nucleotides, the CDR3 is TGCGCCAGCAGCTTGGTGTCAGCGGGAACTGAAGCTTTCTTT. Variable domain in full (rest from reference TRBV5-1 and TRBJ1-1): KAGVTQTPRYLIKTRGQQVTLSCSPISGHRSVSWYQQTPGQGLQFLFEYFSETQRNKGNFPGRFSGRQFSNSRSEMNVSTLELGDSALYLCASSLVSAGTEAFFGQGTRLTVV.

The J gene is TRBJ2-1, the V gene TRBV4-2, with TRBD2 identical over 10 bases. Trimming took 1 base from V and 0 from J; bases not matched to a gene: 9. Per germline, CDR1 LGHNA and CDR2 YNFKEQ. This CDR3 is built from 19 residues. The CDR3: CASSQATSGDSSSYNEQFF. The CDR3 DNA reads TGTGCCAGCAGCCAAGCTACTAGCGGGGACTCCAGCTCCTACAATGAGCAGTTCTTC.

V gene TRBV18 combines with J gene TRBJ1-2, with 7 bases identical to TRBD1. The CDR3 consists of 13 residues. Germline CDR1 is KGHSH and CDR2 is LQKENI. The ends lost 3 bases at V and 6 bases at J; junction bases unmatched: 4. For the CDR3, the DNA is TGTGCCAGCTCACCCCCTGACAGGGATGGCTACACCTTC. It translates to CASSPPDRDGYTF.

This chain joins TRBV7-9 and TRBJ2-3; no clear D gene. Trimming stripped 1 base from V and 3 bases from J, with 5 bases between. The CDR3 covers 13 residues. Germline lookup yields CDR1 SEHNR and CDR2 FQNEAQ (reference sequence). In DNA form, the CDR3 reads TGTGCCAGCAGCTTAGTTCGAACAGATACGCAGTATTTT. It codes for CASSLVRTDTQYF.

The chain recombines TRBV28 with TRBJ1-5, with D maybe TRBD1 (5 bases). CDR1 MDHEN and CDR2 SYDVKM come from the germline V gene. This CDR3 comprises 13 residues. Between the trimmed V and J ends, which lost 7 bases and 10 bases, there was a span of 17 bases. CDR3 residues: CASKLGLVQPQHF. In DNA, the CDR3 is TGTGCCAGCAAATTGGGACTCGTTCAACCCCAGCATTTT. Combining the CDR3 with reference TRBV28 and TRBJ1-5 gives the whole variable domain DVKVTQSSRYLVKRTGEKVFLECVQDMDHENMFWYRQDPGLGLRLIYFSYDVKMKEKGDIPEGYSVSREKKERFSLILESASTNQTSMYLCASKLGLVQPQHFGDGTRLSIL.

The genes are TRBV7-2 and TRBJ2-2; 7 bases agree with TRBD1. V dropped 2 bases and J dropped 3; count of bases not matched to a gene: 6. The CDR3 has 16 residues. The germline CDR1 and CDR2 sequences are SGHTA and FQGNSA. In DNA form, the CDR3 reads TGTGCCAGCAGCTTACTAGGGGGCTCGTACACCGGGGAGCTGTTTTTT. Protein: CASSLLGGSYTGELFF.

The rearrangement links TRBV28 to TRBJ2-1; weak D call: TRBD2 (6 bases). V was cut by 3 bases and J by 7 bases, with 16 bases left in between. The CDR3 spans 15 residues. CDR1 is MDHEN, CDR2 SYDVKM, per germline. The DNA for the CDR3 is TGTGCCAGCAGTTTTGCGGGAACTTCAAGGAATGAGCAGTTCTTC. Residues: CASSFAGTSRNEQFF.

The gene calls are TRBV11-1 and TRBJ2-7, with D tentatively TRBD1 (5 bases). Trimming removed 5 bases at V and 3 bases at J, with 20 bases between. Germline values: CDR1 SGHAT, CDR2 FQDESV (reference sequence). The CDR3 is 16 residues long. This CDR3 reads CASSPLGQGYLYEQYF. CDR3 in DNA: TGTGCCAGCAGCCCTCTCGGACAAGGGTATCTCTACGAGCAGTACTTC.

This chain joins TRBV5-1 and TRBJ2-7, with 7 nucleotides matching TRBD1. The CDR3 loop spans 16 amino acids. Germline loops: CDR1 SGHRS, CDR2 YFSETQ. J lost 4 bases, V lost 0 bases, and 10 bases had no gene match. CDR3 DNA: TGCGCCAGCAGCTTGGTGTCAGGGGGAAAGCAGTACGAGCAGTACTTC. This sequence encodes CASSLVSGGKQYEQYF.

The CDR3 reads CASSTSGGSTDTQYF. The CDR3, as DNA: TGCGCCAGCAGCACTAGCGGGGGTAGCACAGATACGCAGTATTTT. The chain combines TRBV10-1 with TRBJ2-3; 11 nucleotides align to TRBD2. Germline assignment: CDR1 WNHNN and CDR2 SYGVQD (reference sequence). This CDR3 region has 15 residues. The trim removed 6 bases at V and 0 bases at J, leaving 2 bases unmatched.

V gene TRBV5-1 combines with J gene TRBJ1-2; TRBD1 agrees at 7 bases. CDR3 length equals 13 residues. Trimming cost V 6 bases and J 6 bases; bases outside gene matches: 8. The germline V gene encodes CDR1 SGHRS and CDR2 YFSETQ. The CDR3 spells CASKTQGVDGYTF. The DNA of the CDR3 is TGCGCCAGCAAGACTCAGGGGGTCGATGGCTACACCTTC.

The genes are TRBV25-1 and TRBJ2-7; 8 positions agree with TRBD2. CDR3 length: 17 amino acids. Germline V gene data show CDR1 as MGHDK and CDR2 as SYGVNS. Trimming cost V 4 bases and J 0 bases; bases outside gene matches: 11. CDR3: CASSGTSGTLLSYEQYF. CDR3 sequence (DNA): TGTGCCAGCAGTGGCACTAGCGGAACCCTACTCTCCTACGAGCAGTACTTC.